This T cell receptor beta chain was captured in a study of CD8+ T cells in alopecia areata. On the study more broadly: Female C3H/HeJ mice aged roughly 7-11 weeks received skin from roughly 6-12-month-old C3H/HeJ donors with spontaneous alopecia.

This clone was recorded a few times. Mouse germline and gene names are used. The read finishes 4 residues shy of the CDR3 end, and the germline J gene is used to complete it. Trimming pared 1 base from V and 0 bases from J, leaving 7 bases between. CDR3 length: 15 residues. Germline lookup yields CDR1 NSHNY and CDR2 SYGAGN. As the sequencing template, cDNA was produced by extracting RNA and reverse transcribing it. The protocol was immunoSEQ multiplex PCR, while the TCRdb copy is restricted to in-frame clones and leaves out a portion. The table lists around 300,000 clones, with no singletons. Researchers sorted pooled cutaneous lymph node cells on the basis of CD4, CD8alpha, NKG2D, NKG2ACE and other markers.

The chain couples TRBV13-1 to TRBJ2-2; weak D call: TRBD1 (5 bases). Sequencing input: CD4+ T cells sorted from a lymph node. This TCR was sampled from a C3H/HeJ mouse with alopecia areata. Mice of this strain are of MHC haplotype H2-k. The CDR3 DNA, read in part, is TGTGCCAGCAGTGATAGACAGTCAAACACCGGG. It specifies CASSDRQSNTG. The whole CDR3 is CASSDRQSNTGQLYF.